The TCR beta chain described here comes from a study of regulatory T cells in long-lasting Graves disease. Study summary: Graves' patients diagnosed newly had used antithyroid drugs under 3 months. General study findings and limits: Small numbers of samples may have cut accuracy.

Stated time point: newly diagnosed GD, antithyroid drugs for less than 3 months. Construction of the TCR library relied on RNA isolated from PBMCs. In this sample, this clonotype turned up a few times. Its antigen is still unknown. To make TCR beta libraries, researchers used iRepertoire HTBI primers and Arm-PCR of CDR3 regions. Each CDR3 protein gets one entry after TCRdb re-called the multiplex PCR reads with MiXCR. The repertoire has a few hundred thousand distinct CDR3 sequences, about 12% of them found once; the top ten carry approximately 19%. Germline-derived CDR1 and CDR2 are LNHDA and SQIVND (reference sequence). Trimming cost V 3 bases and J 2 bases, with 7 bases left between them. CDR3 length: 13 amino acids. The sample also formed part of further work on T cells in Graves' hyperthyroidism and ophthalmopathy. From that study: Patients between 18 and 65 years old had hyperthyroidism, newly diagnosed and lasting under 2 months. Uncontrolled infection, other autoimmune disease, pregnancy or lactation excluded patients.

The chain employs TRBV19 and TRBJ2-5, with D uncertain. This specimen was peripheral blood mononuclear cells (PBMCs), taken at new diagnosis, from a patient treated with antithyroid drugs. The source of this sequence is a woman under 30 with Graves disease. CDR3: CASSMSMQETQYF. Written as DNA, the CDR3 is TGTGCCAGTAGTATGTCGATGCAAGAGACCCAGTACTTC.